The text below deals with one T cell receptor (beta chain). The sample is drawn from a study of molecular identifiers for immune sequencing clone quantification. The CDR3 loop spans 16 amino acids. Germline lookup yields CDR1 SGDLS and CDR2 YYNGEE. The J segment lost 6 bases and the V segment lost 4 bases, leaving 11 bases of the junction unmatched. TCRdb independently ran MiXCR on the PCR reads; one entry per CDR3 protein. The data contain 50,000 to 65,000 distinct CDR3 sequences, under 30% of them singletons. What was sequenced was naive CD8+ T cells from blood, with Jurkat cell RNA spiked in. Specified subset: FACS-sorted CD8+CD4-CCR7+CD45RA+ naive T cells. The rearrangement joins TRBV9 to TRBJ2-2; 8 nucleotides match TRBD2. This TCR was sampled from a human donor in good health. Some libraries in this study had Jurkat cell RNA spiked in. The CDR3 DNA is TGTGCCAGCAGCCCCCTTGGGGCGGGGGGACCCGGGGAGCTGTTTTTT. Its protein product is CASSPLGAGGPGELFF.